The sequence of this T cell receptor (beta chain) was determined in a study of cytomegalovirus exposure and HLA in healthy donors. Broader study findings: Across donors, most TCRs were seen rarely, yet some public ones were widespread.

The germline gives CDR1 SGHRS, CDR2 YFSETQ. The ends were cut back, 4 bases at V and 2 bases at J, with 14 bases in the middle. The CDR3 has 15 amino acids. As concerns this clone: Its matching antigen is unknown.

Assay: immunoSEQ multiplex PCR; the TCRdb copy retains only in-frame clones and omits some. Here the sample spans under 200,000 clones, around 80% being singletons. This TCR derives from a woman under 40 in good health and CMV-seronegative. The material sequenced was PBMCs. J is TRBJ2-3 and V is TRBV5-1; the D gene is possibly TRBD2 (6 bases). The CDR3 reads CASSPGLLTTDTQYF. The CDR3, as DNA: TGCGCCAGCAGCCCGGGACTCCTTACCACAGATACGCAGTATTTT. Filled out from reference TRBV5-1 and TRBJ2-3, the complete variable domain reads KAGVTQTPRYLIKTRGQQVTLSCSPISGHRSVSWYQQTPGQGLQFLFEYFSETQRNKGNFPGRFSGRQFSNSRSEMNVSTLELGDSALYLCASSPGLLTTDTQYFGPGTRLTVL.